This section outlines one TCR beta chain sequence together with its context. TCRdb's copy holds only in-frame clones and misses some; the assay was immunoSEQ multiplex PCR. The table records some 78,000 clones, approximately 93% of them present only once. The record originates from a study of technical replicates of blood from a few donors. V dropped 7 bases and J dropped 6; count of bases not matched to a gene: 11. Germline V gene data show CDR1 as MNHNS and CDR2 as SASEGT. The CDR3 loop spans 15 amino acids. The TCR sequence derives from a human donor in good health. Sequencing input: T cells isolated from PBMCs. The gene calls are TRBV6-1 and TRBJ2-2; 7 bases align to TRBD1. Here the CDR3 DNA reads TGTGCCAGCACCGGACAGGTATTGACGCCCGGGGAGCTGTTTTTT. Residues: CASTGQVLTPGELFF.